This T cell receptor beta chain was found in a study of T-cell memory formation after mild COVID-19. V shed 1 base, J shed 4 bases, and the junction held 9 bases outside the gene matches. The CDR3 sequence is 17 residues long. Germline V gene lookup returns CDR1 SGHTA and CDR2 FQGNSA. A few counts support this clonotype. MiXCR was run by TCRdb on the 5' RACE reads, yielding one entry per CDR3 protein. Here the sample spans roughly 100,000 distinct CDR3 sequences, roughly 12% being singletons. The clonotype comes from an adult woman who had mild COVID-19 (a few samples of this study predate the infection). Cell type and time point are not known. V gene TRBV7-2 combines with J gene TRBJ2-5, with 10 bases identical to TRBD2. The specimen sequenced was PBMCs or a T cell subset sorted from them (not recorded which). The CDR3 DNA is TGTGCCAGCAGCTTAGGAGTCGGAGGACTAGCGGTAGAGACCCAGTACTTC. This sequence encodes CASSLGVGGLAVETQYF.